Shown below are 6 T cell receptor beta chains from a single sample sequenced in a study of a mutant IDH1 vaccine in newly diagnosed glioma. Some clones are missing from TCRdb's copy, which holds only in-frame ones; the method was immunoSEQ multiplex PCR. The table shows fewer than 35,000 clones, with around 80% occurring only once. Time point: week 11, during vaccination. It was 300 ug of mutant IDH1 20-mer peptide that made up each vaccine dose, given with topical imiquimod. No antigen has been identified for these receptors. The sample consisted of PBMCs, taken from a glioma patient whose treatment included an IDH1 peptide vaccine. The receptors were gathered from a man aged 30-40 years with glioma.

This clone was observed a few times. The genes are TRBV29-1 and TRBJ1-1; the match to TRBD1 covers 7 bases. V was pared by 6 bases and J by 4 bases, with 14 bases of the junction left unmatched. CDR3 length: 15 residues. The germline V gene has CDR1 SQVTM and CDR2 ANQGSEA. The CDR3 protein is CSVSRNRGRGTEAFF. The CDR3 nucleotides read TGCAGCGTGTCACGTAACAGGGGAAGGGGCACTGAAGCTTTCTTT.

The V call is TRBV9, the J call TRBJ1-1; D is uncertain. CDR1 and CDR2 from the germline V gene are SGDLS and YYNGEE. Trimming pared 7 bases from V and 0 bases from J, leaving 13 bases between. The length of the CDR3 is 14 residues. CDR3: CASGERDLNTEAFF. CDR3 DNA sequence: TGTGCCAGCGGAGAAAGGGATCTGAACACTGAAGCTTTCTTT.

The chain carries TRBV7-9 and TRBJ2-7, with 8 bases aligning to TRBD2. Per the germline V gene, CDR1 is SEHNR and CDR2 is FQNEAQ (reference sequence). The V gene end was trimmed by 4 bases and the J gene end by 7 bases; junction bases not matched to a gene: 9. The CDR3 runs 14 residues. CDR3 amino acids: CASSSHEGLEEQYF. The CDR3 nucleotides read TGTGCCAGCAGCTCACACGAGGGACTAGAGGAGCAGTACTTC.

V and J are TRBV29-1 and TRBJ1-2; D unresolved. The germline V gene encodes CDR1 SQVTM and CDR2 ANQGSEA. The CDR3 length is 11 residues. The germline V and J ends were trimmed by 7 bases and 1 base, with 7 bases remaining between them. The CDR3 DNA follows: TGCAGCGGAGAGATTAACTATGGCTACACCTTC. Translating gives CSGEINYGYTF.

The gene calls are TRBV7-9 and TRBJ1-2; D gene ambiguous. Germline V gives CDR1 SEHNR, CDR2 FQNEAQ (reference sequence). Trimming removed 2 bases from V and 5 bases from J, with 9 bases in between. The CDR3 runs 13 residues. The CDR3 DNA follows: TGTGCCAGCAGCTTAACGGATCCTTATGGCTACACCTTC. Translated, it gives CASSLTDPYGYTF.

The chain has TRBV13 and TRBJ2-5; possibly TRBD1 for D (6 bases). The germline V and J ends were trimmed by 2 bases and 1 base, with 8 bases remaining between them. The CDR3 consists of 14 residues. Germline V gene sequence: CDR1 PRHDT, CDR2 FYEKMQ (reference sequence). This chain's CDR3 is CASSLSGVQETQYF. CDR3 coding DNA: TGTGCCAGCAGCTTATCAGGGGTCCAAGAGACCCAGTACTTC.